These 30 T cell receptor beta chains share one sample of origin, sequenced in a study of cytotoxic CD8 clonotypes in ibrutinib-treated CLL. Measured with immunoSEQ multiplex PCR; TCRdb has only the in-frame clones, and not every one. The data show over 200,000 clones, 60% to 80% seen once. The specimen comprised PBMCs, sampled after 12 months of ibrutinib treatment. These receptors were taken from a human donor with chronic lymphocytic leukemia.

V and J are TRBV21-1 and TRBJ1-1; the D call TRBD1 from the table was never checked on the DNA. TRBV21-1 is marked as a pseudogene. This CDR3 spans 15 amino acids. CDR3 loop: CASSQIPTGNTEAFF. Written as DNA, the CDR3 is TGTGCCAGCAGCCAAATCCCGACAGGGAACACTGAAGCTTTCTTT.

The CDR3 is CASSESDLGGELFF. The CDR3 nucleotides are TGTGCCAGCAGTGAAAGTGATCTAGGCGGGGAGCTGTTTTTT. The chain has TRBV6-1 and TRBJ2-2; D gene unclear. V dropped 2 bases and J dropped 7 bases, with 11 bases sitting between them. CDR1 and CDR2 (germline): MNHNS, SASEGT. The CDR3 is 14 amino acids.

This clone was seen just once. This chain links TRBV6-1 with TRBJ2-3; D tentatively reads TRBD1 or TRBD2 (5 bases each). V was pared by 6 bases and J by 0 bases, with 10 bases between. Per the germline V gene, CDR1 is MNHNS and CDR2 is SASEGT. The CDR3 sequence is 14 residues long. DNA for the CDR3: TGTGCCAGCAGCACAAGGGACAGCACAGATACGCAGTATTTT. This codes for CASSTRDSTDTQYF.

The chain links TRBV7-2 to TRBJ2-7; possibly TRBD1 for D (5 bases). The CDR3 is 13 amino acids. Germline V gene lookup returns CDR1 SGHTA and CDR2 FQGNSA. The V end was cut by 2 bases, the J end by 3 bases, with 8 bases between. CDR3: CASSLSRDYEQYF. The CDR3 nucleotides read TGTGCCAGCAGCTTAAGCAGGGACTACGAGCAGTACTTC.

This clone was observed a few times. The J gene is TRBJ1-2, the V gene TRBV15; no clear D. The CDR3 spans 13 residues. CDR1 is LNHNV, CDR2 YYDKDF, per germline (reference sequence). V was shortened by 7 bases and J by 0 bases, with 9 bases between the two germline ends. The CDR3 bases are TGTGCCACCACCGATACAGCTAACTATGGCTACACCTTC. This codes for CATTDTANYGYTF.

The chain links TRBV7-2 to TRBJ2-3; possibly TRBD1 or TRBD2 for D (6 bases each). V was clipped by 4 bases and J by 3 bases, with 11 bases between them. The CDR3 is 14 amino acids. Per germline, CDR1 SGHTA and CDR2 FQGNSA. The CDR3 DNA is TGTGCCAGCAGCTGGAGGGGGGCGACAGATACGCAGTATTTT. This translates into CASSWRGATDTQYF.

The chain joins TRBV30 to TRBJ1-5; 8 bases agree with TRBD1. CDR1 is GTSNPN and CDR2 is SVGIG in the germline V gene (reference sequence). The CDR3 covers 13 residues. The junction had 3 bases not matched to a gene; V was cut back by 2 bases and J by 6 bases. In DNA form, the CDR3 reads TGTGCCTGGAGTAAGCAGGGGGCTCAGCCCCAGCATTTT. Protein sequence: CAWSKQGAQPQHF.

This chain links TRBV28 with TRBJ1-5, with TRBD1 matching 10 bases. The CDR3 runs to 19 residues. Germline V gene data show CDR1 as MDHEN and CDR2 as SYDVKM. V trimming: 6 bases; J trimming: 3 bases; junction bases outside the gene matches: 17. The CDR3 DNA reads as TGTGCCAGCAGCCAACAACCGGCGGGACAGGGGTCGTACAATCAGCCCCAGCATTTT. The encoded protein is CASSQQPAGQGSYNQPQHF.

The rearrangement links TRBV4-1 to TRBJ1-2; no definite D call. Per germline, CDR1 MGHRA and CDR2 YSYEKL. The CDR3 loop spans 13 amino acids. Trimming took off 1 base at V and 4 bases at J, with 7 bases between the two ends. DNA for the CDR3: TGCGCCAGCAGCCAAGCTTCCCTCTATGGCTACACCTTC. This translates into CASSQASLYGYTF.

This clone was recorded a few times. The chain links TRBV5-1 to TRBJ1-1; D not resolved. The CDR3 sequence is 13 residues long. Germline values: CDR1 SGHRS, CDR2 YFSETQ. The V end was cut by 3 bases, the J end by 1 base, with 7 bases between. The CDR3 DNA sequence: TGCGCCAGCAGCTACAGTGGGAACACTGAAGCTTTCTTT. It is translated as CASSYSGNTEAFF.

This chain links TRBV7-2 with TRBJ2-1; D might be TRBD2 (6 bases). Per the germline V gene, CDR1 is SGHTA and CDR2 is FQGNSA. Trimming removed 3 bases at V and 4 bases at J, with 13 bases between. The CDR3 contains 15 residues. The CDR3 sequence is CASSFLGGEYNEQFF. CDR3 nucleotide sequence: TGTGCCAGCAGCTTCCTTGGCGGGGAGTACAATGAGCAGTTCTTC.

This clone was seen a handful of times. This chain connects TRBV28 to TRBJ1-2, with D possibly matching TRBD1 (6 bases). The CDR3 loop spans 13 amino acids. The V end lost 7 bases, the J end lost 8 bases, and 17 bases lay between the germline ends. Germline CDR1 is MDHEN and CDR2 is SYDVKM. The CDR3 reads CASTTGILEGYTF. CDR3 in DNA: TGTGCCAGCACTACAGGGATTCTAGAAGGCTACACCTTC.

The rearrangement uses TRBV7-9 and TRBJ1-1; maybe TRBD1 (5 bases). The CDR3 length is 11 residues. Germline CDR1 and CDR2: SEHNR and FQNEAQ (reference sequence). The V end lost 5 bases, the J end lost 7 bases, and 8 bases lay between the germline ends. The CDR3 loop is CASSRQFEAFF. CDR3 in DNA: TGTGCCAGCAGCCGACAGTTTGAAGCTTTCTTT.

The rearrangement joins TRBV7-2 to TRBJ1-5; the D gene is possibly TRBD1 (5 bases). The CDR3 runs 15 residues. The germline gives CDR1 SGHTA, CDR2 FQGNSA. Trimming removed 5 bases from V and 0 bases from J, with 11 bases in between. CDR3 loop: CASSAWGGSNQPQHF. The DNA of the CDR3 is TGTGCCAGCAGCGCATGGGGCGGTAGCAATCAGCCCCAGCATTTT.

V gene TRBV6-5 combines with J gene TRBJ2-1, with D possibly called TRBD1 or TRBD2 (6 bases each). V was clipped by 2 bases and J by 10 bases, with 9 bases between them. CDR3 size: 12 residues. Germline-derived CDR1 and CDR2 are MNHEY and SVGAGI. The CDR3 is CASSYGGTEQFF. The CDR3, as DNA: TGTGCCAGCAGTTACGGGGGGACAGAGCAGTTCTTC.

CDR3 coding DNA: TGTGCCAGCAGTCTTAGCGGGAGGGCCATCGGGGAGCTGTTTTTT. It codes for CASSLSGRAIGELFF. This sequence joins TRBV7-2 and TRBJ2-2; the match to TRBD2 covers 11 bases. Germline trimming cut 6 bases from V and 7 bases from J; bases unmatched to any gene: 7. The germline V gene encodes CDR1 SGHTA and CDR2 FQGNSA. CDR3 length: 15 residues.

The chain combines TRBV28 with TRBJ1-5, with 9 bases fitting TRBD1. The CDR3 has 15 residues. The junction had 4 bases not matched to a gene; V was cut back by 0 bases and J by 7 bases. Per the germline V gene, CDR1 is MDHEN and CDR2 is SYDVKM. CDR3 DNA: TGTGCCAGCAGTTTATGGGGACAGGGTGGGCAGCCCCAGCATTTT. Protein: CASSLWGQGGQPQHF.

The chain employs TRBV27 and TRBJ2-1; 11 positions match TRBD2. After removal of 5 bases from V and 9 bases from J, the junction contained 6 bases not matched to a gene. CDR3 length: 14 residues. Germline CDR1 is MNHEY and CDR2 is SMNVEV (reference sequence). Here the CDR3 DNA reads TGTGCCAGCAGTCCACTAGCGGGAGATGGTGAGCAGTTCTTC. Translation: CASSPLAGDGEQFF.

In DNA, the CDR3 is TGTGCCAGCAGTGAATTTCGGACCCTGCCTGCTGAAGCTTTCTTT. Its translation is CASSEFRTLPAEAFF. This chain joins TRBV2 and TRBJ1-1; D ambiguous. V shed 2 bases and J shed 6 bases, with 16 bases lying between them. This CDR3 spans 15 amino acids. From germline, CDR1 is SNHLY and CDR2 FYNNEI.

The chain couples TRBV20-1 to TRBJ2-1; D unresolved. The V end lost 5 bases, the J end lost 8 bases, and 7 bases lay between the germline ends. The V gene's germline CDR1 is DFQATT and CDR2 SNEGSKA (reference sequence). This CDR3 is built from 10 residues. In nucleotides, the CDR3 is TGCAGTGCTCCCGACGATGAGCAGTTCTTC. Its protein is CSAPDDEQFF.

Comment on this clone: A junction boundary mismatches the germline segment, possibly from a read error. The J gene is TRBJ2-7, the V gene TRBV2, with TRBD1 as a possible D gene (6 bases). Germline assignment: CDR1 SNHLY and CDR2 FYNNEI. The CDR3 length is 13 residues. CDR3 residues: CASTSQGNDPGNF. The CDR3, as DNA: TGTGCCAGCACGTCACAGGGAAATGACCCCGGGAACTTC.

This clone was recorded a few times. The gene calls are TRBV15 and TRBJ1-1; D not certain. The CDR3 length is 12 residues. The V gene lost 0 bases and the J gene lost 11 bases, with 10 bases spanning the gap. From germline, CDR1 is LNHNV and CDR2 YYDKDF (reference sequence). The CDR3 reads CATSRDLAGAFF. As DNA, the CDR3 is TGTGCCACCAGCAGAGATCTGGCGGGGGCTTTCTTT.

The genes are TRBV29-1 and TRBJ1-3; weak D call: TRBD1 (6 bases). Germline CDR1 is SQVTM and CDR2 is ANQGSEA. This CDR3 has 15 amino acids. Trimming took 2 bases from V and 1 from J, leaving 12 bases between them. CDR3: CSVEKDRGSGNTIYF. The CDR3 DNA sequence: TGCAGCGTTGAAAAGGACAGAGGATCTGGAAACACCATATATTTT.

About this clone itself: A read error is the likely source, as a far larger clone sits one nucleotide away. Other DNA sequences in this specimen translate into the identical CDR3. CDR3 DNA sequence: TGCGCCAGCAGCTTGGACAGGTTTGCCTACGAGCAGTACTTC. Residues: CASSLDRFAYEQYF. This chain connects TRBV5-1 to TRBJ2-7; possible D gene TRBD1, 5 bases. Germline V gene lookup returns CDR1 SGHRS and CDR2 YFSETQ. The CDR3 spans 14 residues. V lost 0 bases to trimming and J lost 2 bases, with 9 bases between them.

The CDR3: CASAGQGRNLNTEAFF. DNA of the CDR3: TGTGCCAGTGCGGGACAGGGTAGAAATTTGAACACTGAAGCTTTCTTT. The chain carries TRBV27 and TRBJ1-1, with TRBD1 matching 9 bases. Germline V CDR1 and CDR2: MNHEY, SMNVEV (reference sequence). The CDR3 spans 16 residues. V shed 9 bases, J shed 0 bases, and the junction held 11 bases outside the gene matches.

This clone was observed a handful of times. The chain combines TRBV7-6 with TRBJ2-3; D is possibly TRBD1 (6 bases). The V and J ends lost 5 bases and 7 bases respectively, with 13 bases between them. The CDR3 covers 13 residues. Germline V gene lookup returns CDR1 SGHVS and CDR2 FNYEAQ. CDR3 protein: CASSAGADHTQYF. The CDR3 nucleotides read TGTGCCAGCAGCGCAGGGGCTGATCATACGCAGTATTTT.

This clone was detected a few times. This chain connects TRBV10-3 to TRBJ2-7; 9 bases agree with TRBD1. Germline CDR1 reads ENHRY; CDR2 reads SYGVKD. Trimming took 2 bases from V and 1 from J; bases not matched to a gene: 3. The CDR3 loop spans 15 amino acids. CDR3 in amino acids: CAISEPGTGSYEQYF. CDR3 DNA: TGTGCCATCAGTGAGCCCGGGACAGGGTCCTACGAGCAGTACTTC.

CDR3 in amino acids: CASSFRLAGGIYNEQFF. In DNA, the CDR3 is TGTGCCAGCAGCTTTCGACTAGCGGGAGGCATCTACAATGAGCAGTTCTTC. The V call is TRBV9, the J call TRBJ2-1, with TRBD2 matching 13 bases. Trimming cost V 4 bases and J 3 bases; bases outside gene matches: 7. The germline V gene encodes CDR1 SGDLS and CDR2 YYNGEE. CDR3 size: 17 residues.

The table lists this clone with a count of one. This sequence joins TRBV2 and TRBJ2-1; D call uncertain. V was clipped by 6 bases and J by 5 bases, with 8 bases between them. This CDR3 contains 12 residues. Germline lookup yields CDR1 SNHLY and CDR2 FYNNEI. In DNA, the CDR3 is TGTGCCAGCAGGGCAGGAGACAATGAGCAGTTCTTC. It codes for CASRAGDNEQFF.

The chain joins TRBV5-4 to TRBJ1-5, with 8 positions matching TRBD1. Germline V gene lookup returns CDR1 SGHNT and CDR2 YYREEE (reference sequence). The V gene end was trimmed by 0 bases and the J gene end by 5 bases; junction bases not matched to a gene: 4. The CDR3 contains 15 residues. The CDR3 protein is CASSLEPGQDQPQHF. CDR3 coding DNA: TGTGCCAGCAGCTTGGAACCGGGACAGGATCAGCCCCAGCATTTT. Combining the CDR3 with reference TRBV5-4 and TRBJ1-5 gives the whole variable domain ETGVTQSPTHLIKTRGQQVTLRCSSQSGHNTVSWYQQALGQGPQFIFQYYREEENGRGNFPPRFSGLQFPNYSSELNVNALELDDSALYLCASSLEPGQDQPQHFGDGTRLSIL.